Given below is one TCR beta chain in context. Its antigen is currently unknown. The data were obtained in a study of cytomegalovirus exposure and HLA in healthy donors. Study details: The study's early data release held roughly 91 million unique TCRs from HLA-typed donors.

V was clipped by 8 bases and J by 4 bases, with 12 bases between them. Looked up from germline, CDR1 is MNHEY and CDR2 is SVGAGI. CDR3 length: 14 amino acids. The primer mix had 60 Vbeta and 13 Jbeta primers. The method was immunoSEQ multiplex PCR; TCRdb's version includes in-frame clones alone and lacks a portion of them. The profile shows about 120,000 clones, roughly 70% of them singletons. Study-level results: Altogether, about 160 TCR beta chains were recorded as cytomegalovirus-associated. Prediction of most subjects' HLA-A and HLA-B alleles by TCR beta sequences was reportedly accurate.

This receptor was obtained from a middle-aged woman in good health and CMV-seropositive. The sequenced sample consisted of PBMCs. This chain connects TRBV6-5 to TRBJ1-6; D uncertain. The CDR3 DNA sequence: TGTGCCAGCGGTGGACTGACTTATAATTCACCCCTCCACTTT. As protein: CASGGLTYNSPLHF.